Only one count was recorded for the clone carrying this T cell receptor beta chain. Its antigen is currently unknown. This specimen belongs to a study of cytomegalovirus exposure and HLA in healthy donors. Study-wide points: Immune exposure information comprised only CMV serostatus. Sequencing likely caused a cluster of highly shared sequence variants. Researchers reported from a later analysis that most CMV-associated TCR beta chains appeared HLA-restricted. It was 164 TCR beta chains that were listed as cytomegalovirus-associated.

Vbeta (60) and Jbeta (13) primers were used in the PCR. Repertoires were generated with immunoSEQ multiplex PCR, while TCRdb's copy carries only in-frame clones and drops some. Seen here are about 140,000 clones, 84% observed once, and the top ten hold about 2.5%. Input material: PBMCs. The receptor comes from a boy between 2 and 10 years old in good health and CMV-seronegative.

The CDR3 bases are TGTGCCATCAGTGAGACACCGGGACAGGGCTCCTACGAGCAGTACTTC. Translating it yields CAISETPGQGSYEQYF. This chain uses TRBV10-3 with TRBJ2-7; 9 nucleotides agree with TRBD1. Trimming cost V 2 bases and J 0 bases; bases outside gene matches: 5. The germline V gene encodes CDR1 ENHRY and CDR2 SYGVKD. The CDR3 has 16 amino acids.